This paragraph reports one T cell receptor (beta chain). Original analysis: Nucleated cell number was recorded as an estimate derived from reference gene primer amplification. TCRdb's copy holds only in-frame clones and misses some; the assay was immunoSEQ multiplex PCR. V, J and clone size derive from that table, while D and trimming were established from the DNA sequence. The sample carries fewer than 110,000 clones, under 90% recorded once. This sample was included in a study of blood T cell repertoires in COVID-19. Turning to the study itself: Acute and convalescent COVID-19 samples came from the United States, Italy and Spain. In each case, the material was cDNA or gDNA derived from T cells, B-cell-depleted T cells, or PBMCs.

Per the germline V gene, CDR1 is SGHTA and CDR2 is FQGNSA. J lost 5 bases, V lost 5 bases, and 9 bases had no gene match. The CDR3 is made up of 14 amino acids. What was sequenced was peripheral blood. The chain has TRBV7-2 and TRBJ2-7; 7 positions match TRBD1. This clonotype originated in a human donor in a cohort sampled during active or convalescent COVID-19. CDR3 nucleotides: TGTGCCAGCAGCACAGGGGTGGTAGTCCACGAGCAGTACTTC. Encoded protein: CASSTGVVVHEQYF.